This T cell receptor (beta chain) stems from a study of shared T cell receptors in the human thymus. Libraries were prepared by immunoSEQ multiplex PCR; TCRdb keeps only in-frame clonotypes and omits some of them. Found here are 550,000 to 800,000 clones, over 75% of them singletons; the top ten hold roughly 0.01%. The V and J ends lost 2 bases and 5 bases, in that order; junction bases with no gene match: 13. The CDR3 length is 18 residues. Germline assignment: CDR1 SGHRS and CDR2 YFSETQ. This same sample was also part of a study on human thymus T cells. As reported in that work: Donors consisted of healthy Finnish infants (having corrective surgery for congenital heart defects). Thymic material originated from resections removed in the course of corrective heart surgery. Thymic and blood repertoires appeared to display a bias in their usage of V and J genes. There were highly overlapping thymic repertoires among unrelated individuals, as related research reported.

The sequence was collected from a girl less than two years old with a congenital heart defect. Sequenced material: thymocytes. The genes are TRBV5-1 and TRBJ1-6; 7 bases are shared with TRBD1. CDR3 sequence reads: CASSFVQGDQDDNSPLHF. The CDR3 DNA reads as TGCGCCAGCAGCTTCGTTCAGGGGGACCAGGACGATAATTCACCCCTCCACTTT.